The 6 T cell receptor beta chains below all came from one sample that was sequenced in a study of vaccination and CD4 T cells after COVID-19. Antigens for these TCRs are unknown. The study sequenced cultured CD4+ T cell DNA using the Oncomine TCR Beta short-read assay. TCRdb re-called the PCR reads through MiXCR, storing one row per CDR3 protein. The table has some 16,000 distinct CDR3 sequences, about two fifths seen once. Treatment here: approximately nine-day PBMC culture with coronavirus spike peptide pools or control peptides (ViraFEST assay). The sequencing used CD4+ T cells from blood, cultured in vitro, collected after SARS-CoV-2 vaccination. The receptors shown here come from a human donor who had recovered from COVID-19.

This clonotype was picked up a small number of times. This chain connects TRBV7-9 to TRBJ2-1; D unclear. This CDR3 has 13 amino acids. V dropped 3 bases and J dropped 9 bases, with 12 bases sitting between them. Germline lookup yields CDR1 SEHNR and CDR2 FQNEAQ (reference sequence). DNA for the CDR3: TGTGCCAGCAGCTTGACCCTGGTCGGTGAGCAGTTCTTC. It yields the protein CASSLTLVGEQFF.

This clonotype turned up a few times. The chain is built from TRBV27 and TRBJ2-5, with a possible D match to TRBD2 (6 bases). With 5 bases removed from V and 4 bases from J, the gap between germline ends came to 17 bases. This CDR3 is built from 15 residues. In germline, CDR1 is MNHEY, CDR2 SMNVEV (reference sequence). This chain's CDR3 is CASSARPGVRETQYF. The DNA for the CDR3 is TGTGCCAGCAGTGCCCGACCGGGGGTGCGAGAGACCCAGTACTTC.

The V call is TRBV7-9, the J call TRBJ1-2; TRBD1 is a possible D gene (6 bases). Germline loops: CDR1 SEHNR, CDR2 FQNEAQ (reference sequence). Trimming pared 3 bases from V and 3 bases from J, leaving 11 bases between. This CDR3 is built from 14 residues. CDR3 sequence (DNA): TGTGCCAGCAGCTTCAGGGGAGAATACTATGGCTACACCTTC. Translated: CASSFRGEYYGYTF.

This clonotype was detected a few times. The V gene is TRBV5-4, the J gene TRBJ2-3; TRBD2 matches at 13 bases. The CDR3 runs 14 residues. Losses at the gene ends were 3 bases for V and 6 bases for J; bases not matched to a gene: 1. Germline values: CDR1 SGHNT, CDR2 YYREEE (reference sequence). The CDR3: CASSSTSGRDTQYF. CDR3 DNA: TGTGCCAGCAGCTCGACTAGCGGGAGGGATACGCAGTATTTT.

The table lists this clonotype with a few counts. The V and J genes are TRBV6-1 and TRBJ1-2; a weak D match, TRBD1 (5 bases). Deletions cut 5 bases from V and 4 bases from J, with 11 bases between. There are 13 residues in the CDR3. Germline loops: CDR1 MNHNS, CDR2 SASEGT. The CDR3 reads CASSLDQGYGYTF. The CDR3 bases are TGTGCCAGCAGTCTGGATCAGGGCTATGGCTACACCTTC.

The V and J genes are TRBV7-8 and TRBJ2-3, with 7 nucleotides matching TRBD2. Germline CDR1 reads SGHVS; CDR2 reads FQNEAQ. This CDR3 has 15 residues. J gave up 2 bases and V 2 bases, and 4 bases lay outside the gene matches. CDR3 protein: CASSLRSGNTDTQYF. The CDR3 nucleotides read TGTGCCAGCAGCTTACGAAGCGGGAACACAGATACGCAGTATTTT.